These 30 T cell receptor beta chains originate from one sample sequenced in a study of cytomegalovirus exposure and HLA in healthy donors. Both 60 Vbeta primers and 13 Jbeta primers went into the PCR. Produced via immunoSEQ multiplex PCR; TCRdb's table is partial and in-frame only. The sample lists around 100,000 clones, 6.5% to 8% seen once, with 2.3% in the top ten. Sample: PBMCs. The receptors come from a man aged 50 to 60 in good health and CMV-seronegative.

The J gene is TRBJ1-4, the V gene TRBV27, with a possible D match to TRBD1 (6 bases). This CDR3 region has 14 residues. Trimming cost V 5 bases and J 6 bases, with 13 bases left between them. CDR1 and CDR2 (germline): MNHEY, SMNVEV (reference sequence). CDR3 residues: CASSGGGSHEKLFF. In DNA, the CDR3 is TGTGCCAGCAGTGGTGGGGGCAGCCATGAAAAACTGTTTTTT.

This clone was seen a few times. The chain joins TRBV5-1 to TRBJ2-1; TRBD1 is a possible D gene (7 bases). The CDR3 covers 17 residues. Germline CDR1 is SGHRS and CDR2 is YFSETQ. Trimming took 3 bases from V and 9 from J, leaving 25 bases between them. The CDR3 spells CASSSPRPEGAHGEQFF. CDR3 sequence (DNA): TGCGCCAGCAGCTCGCCTCGCCCGGAGGGGGCGCATGGTGAGCAGTTCTTC.

The gene calls are TRBV4-3 and TRBJ2-1; possible D gene TRBD2, 6 bases. Germline lookup yields CDR1 LGHNA and CDR2 YSLEER. This CDR3 region has 13 residues. The V end was cut by 5 bases, the J end by 7 bases, with 12 bases between. The CDR3 DNA reads as TGCGCCAGCAGCACTAGCAGAGCAAATGAGCAGTTCTTC. Translation gives CASSTSRANEQFF.

Only a few counts were recorded for this clone. CDR3 amino acids: CASSAHAANTEAFF. The CDR3 nucleotides are TGTGCCAGTAGTGCCCACGCGGCGAACACTGAAGCTTTCTTT. The chain carries TRBV19 and TRBJ1-1; D remains unclear. Deletions cut 5 bases from V and 1 base from J, with 11 bases between. The CDR3 totals 14 residues. Germline CDR1 reads LNHDA; CDR2 reads SQIVND (reference sequence). The full variable domain, in which reference TRBV19 and TRBJ1-1 provide the parts outside the CDR3, is DGGITQSPKYLFRKEGQNVTLSCEQNLNHDAMYWYRQDPGQGLRLIYYSQIVNDFQKGDIAEGYSVSREKKESFPLTVTSAQKNPTAFYLCASSAHAANTEAFFGQGTRLTVV.

This clone has a handful of counts. V and J are TRBV5-5 and TRBJ1-5, with D possibly matching TRBD1 (6 bases). This CDR3 is built from 15 residues. CDR1 is SGHKS and CDR2 is YYEKEE in the germline V gene (reference sequence). With 5 bases removed from V and 0 bases from J, the gap between germline ends came to 12 bases. The CDR3 spells CASSSGTNSNQPQHF. In DNA form, the CDR3 reads TGTGCCAGCAGTTCCGGGACAAATAGCAATCAGCCCCAGCATTTT. Filled out from reference TRBV5-5 and TRBJ1-5, the complete variable domain reads DAGVTQSPTHLIKTRGQQVTLRCSPISGHKSVSWYQQVLGQGPQFIFQYYEKEERGRGNFPDRFSARQFPNYSSELNVNALLLGDSALYLCASSSGTNSNQPQHFGDGTRLSIL.

V and J are TRBV6-5 and TRBJ1-2; 9 positions match TRBD1. The V segment lost 0 bases and the J segment 4 bases; nucleotides outside the gene matches: 3. Germline V gives CDR1 MNHEY, CDR2 SVGAGI. The CDR3 runs to 15 residues. The CDR3 region has the DNA TGTGCCAGCAGTTACTCCGGGACAGGGACCTATGGCTACACCTTC. Protein: CASSYSGTGTYGYTF.

This clone was counted a few times. This rearrangement joins TRBV7-3 to TRBJ2-1, with D possibly TRBD2 on 6 matching bases. Germline CDR1 SGHTA, CDR2 FQGTGA. This CDR3 is built from 14 residues. Deletions cut 4 bases from V and 9 bases from J, with 16 bases between. The CDR3 here is CASSSPSRGTEQFF. The CDR3 nucleotides are TGTGCCAGCAGCTCCCCATCGCGGGGCACTGAGCAGTTCTTC.

This clone turned up a few times. This chain connects TRBV5-1 to TRBJ2-2; 9 bases map to TRBD2. Germline CDR1 SGHRS, CDR2 YFSETQ. The CDR3 consists of 15 residues. The V gene end was trimmed by 4 bases and the J gene end by 7 bases; junction bases not matched to a gene: 8. CDR3 in DNA: TGCGCCAGCAGCGATCGCGGGAGGGCCAGCGGGGAGCTGTTTTTT. Protein sequence: CASSDRGRASGELFF.

The chain has TRBV28 and TRBJ1-5; D not certain. The CDR3 has 17 amino acids. Trimming took off 4 bases at V and 3 bases at J, with 19 bases between the two ends. CDR1 and CDR2 from the germline V gene are MDHEN and SYDVKM. This CDR3 reads CASSSVREVPNNQPQHF. Here the CDR3 DNA reads TGTGCCAGCAGTTCGGTTCGGGAGGTCCCGAACAATCAGCCCCAGCATTTT.

The CDR3 DNA follows: TGTGCCAGCAGCTCCGGACTCGTTTACGAGCAGTACTTC. Translated, it gives CASSSGLVYEQYF. V is TRBV5-6 and J is TRBJ2-7; D may be TRBD2 (5 bases). V shed 3 bases and J shed 4 bases, with 11 bases lying between them. The length of the CDR3 is 13 residues. Germline V gives CDR1 SGHDT, CDR2 YYEEEE.

The genes are TRBV11-2 and TRBJ1-5; D is unresolved. V was trimmed by 0 bases and J by 0 bases, leaving 6 bases between them. From germline, CDR1 is SGHAT and CDR2 FQNNGV. There are 15 residues in the CDR3. For the CDR3, the DNA is TGTGCCAGCAGCTTAGACAGATATAGCAATCAGCCCCAGCATTTT. Amino acid sequence: CASSLDRYSNQPQHF. Supplemented by reference TRBV11-2 and TRBJ1-5, the full variable domain reads EAGVAQSPRYKIIEKRQSVAFWCNPISGHATLYWYQQILGQGPKLLIQFQNNGVVDDSQLPKDRFSAERLKGVDSTLKIQPAKLEDSAVYLCASSLDRYSNQPQHFGDGTRLSIL.

The chain couples TRBV2 to TRBJ2-7, with a tentative D call TRBD1 (6 bases). In germline, CDR1 is SNHLY, CDR2 FYNNEI. The CDR3 is 13 residues long. Trimming shortened V by 6 bases and J by 4 bases, and 13 bases separated the two germline ends. In DNA form, the CDR3 reads TGTGCCAGCAGCGACCAAACAGGGTACGAGCAGTACTTC. Translated, it gives CASSDQTGYEQYF.

The rearrangement links TRBV5-1 to TRBJ2-5, with 7 bases fitting TRBD2. The CDR3 covers 16 residues. Trimming took 6 bases from V and 4 from J; bases not matched to a gene: 15. The germline CDR1 and CDR2 sequences are SGHRS and YFSETQ. Here the CDR3 DNA reads TGCGCCAGCAACAAAAATCGGGGGGAGGGAGGAGAGACCCAGTACTTC. Protein: CASNKNRGEGGETQYF.

This chain joins TRBV19 and TRBJ1-5; TRBD1 matches at 7 bases. V dropped 3 bases and J dropped 7; count of bases not matched to a gene: 12. The germline V gene has CDR1 LNHDA and CDR2 SQIVND (reference sequence). CDR3 length: 16 amino acids. The CDR3 DNA reads TGTGCCAGTAGTATTTTCCCAGGGGGGAGGTTGCAGCCCCAGCATTTT. It specifies CASSIFPGGRLQPQHF.

The chain uses TRBV10-3 and TRBJ2-5, with 11 bases identical to TRBD1. The last part of the DNA fits TRBJ2-7 better; the J call may be wrong. The V gene's germline CDR1 is ENHRY and CDR2 SYGVKD. The length of the CDR3 is 18 residues. DNA for the CDR3: TGTGCCATCAGGCCTCAGGGACAGGGGGTCGACTATCGCTACGAGCAGTACTTC. It yields the protein CAIRPQGQGVDYRYEQYF.

Only a few counts were recorded for this clone. This sequence joins TRBV2 and TRBJ2-5, with D tentatively TRBD2 (6 bases). Trimming shortened V by 9 bases and J by 9 bases, and 20 bases separated the two germline ends. This CDR3 has 13 residues. Germline loops: CDR1 SNHLY, CDR2 FYNNEI. The DNA of the CDR3 is TGTGCCAGAACCGGGGACGCTTGGGAGGCCCAGTACTTC. It yields the protein CARTGDAWEAQYF.

This chain uses TRBV29-1 with TRBJ1-1; D uncertain. CDR1 is SQVTM and CDR2 is ANQGSEA in the germline V gene. Trimming removed 0 bases from V and 8 bases from J, with 16 bases in between. This CDR3 region has 14 residues. The CDR3 here is CSVEEMGHGVEAFF. The CDR3 nucleotides are TGCAGCGTTGAAGAGATGGGCCACGGGGTGGAAGCTTTCTTT.

This clone appeared many times. The DNA for the CDR3 is TGCAGCGTTGGGAACAGGGCCTTAACTGAAGCTTTCTTT. Its protein is CSVGNRALTEAFF. This chain joins TRBV29-1 and TRBJ1-1; D possibly corresponds to TRBD1 (6 bases). CDR1 is SQVTM and CDR2 is ANQGSEA in the germline V gene. V shed 4 bases and J shed 5 bases, with 14 bases lying between them. The CDR3 extends over 13 amino acids. The complete variable domain, with remaining parts taken from reference TRBV29-1 and TRBJ1-1, reads SAVISQKPSRDICQRGTSLTIQCQVDSQVTMMFWYRQQPGQSLTLIATANQGSEATYESGFVIDKFPISRPNLTFSTLTVSNMSPEDSSIYLCSVGNRALTEAFFGQGTRLTVV.

The CDR3 DNA is TGTGCCAGCAGCCCCAGGACTAGCGGTGAGCAGTTCTTC. Amino acid sequence: CASSPRTSGEQFF. The rearrangement links TRBV4-2 to TRBJ2-1; TRBD2 matches at 10 bases. The ends lost 4 bases at V and 9 bases at J; junction bases unmatched: 3. Germline values: CDR1 LGHNA, CDR2 YNFKEQ. The CDR3 has 13 amino acids.

This clone was observed a few times. The J gene is TRBJ2-5, the V gene TRBV25-1; 9 bases match TRBD1. Germline CDR1 is MGHDK and CDR2 is SYGVNS. The trim removed 5 bases at V and 4 bases at J, leaving 8 bases unmatched. This CDR3 has 15 amino acids. CDR3: CASSWGQGGPETQYF. CDR3 bases: TGTGCCAGCAGTTGGGGACAGGGAGGTCCAGAGACCCAGTACTTC.

This clone has more than one count but fewer than ten. This chain joins TRBV6-1 and TRBJ2-3, with 13 positions matching TRBD2. Per germline, CDR1 MNHNS and CDR2 SASEGT. CDR3 size: 19 residues. The junction had 7 bases not matched to a gene; V was cut back by 1 base and J by 0 bases. As DNA, the CDR3 is TGTGCCAGCAGTGAAGTTAGGACTAGCGGGAGTGGGAGCACAGATACGCAGTATTTT. Protein sequence: CASSEVRTSGSGSTDTQYF.

This clone was found a few times. The chain is built from TRBV9 and TRBJ2-5, with D possibly TRBD2 on 5 matching bases. Deletions cut 0 bases from V and 5 bases from J, with 11 bases between. Germline V lookup: CDR1 SGDLS, CDR2 YYNGEE. The CDR3 length is 14 residues. In DNA, the CDR3 is TGTGCCAGCAGCGTAGCTGAGGGTGGGGAGACCCAGTACTTC. This codes for CASSVAEGGETQYF. Based on the CDR3 plus reference TRBV9 and TRBJ2-5, the full variable domain is DSGVTQTPKHLITATGQRVTLRCSPRSGDLSVYWYQQSLDQGLQFLIQYYNGEERAKGNILERFSAQQFPDLHSELNLSSLELGDSALYFCASSVAEGGETQYFGPGTRLLVL.

This sequence joins TRBV4-1 and TRBJ1-1, with no clear D. Per the germline V gene, CDR1 is MGHRA and CDR2 is YSYEKL. The CDR3 length is 17 residues. Trimming cost V 0 bases and J 5 bases, with 19 bases left between them. The CDR3 sequence: CASSQDTVRGRWTEAFF. The CDR3 region has the DNA TGCGCCAGCAGCCAAGATACGGTAAGAGGGCGGTGGACTGAAGCTTTCTTT.

CDR3 in amino acids: CASTPEAANTGELFF. The DNA of the CDR3 is TGCGCCAGCACCCCGGAGGCGGCGAACACCGGGGAGCTGTTTTTT. The chain couples TRBV4-1 to TRBJ2-2; tentative D call: TRBD2 (5 bases). The CDR3 extends over 15 amino acids. V lost 7 bases to trimming and J lost 0 bases, with 12 bases between them. Germline CDR1 reads MGHRA; CDR2 reads YSYEKL.

In its sample, this clone was seen a few times. The rearrangement joins TRBV18 to TRBJ2-1; D gene ambiguous. Germline V gene lookup returns CDR1 KGHSH and CDR2 LQKENI. The CDR3 runs 15 residues. Trimming removed 4 bases from V and 3 bases from J, with 13 bases in between. CDR3 region: CASSLAPSYYNEQFF. In DNA form, the CDR3 reads TGTGCCAGCTCACTTGCCCCCTCCTACTACAATGAGCAGTTCTTC. Using reference TRBV18 and TRBJ2-1 for the parts outside the CDR3, the full variable domain is NAGVMQNPRHLVRRRGQEARLRCSPMKGHSHVYWYRQLPEEGLKFMVYLQKENIIDESGMPKERFSAEFPKEGPSILRIQQVVRGDSAAYFCASSLAPSYYNEQFFGPGTRLTVL.

The CDR3 spells CASSQDWAVGGGFEQFF. CDR3 coding DNA: TGCGCCAGCAGCCAAGATTGGGCCGTGGGCGGGGGCTTTGAGCAGTTCTTC. The V gene is TRBV4-3, the J gene TRBJ2-1; D perhaps matches TRBD2 (7 bases). This CDR3 comprises 17 residues. CDR1 is LGHNA and CDR2 is YSLEER in the germline V gene. Between the trimmed V and J ends, which lost 0 bases and 9 bases, there was a span of 21 bases.

Only a few counts were recorded for this clone. The chain recombines TRBV10-1 with TRBJ2-3; no reliable D call. Trimming removed 4 bases at V and 0 bases at J, with 8 bases between. Germline V CDR1 and CDR2: WNHNN, SYGVQD (reference sequence). The CDR3 totals 14 residues. CDR3 nucleotides: TGCGCCAGCAGTGGGCTAGGAAGCACAGATACGCAGTATTTT. Protein sequence: CASSGLGSTDTQYF.

The rearrangement uses TRBV28 and TRBJ2-1, with 10 positions matching TRBD2. CDR3 length: 14 amino acids. The ends lost 8 bases at V and 9 bases at J; junction bases unmatched: 10. Germline CDR1 is MDHEN and CDR2 is SYDVKM. The CDR3 region is CASGTKRGGFEQFF. The CDR3 bases are TGTGCCAGCGGAACGAAGCGGGGGGGCTTTGAGCAGTTCTTC. The full variable domain, completed using reference TRBV28 and TRBJ2-1, is DVKVTQSSRYLVKRTGEKVFLECVQDMDHENMFWYRQDPGLGLRLIYFSYDVKMKEKGDIPEGYSVSREKKERFSLILESASTNQTSMYLCASGTKRGGFEQFFGPGTRLTVL.

The chain combines TRBV9 with TRBJ2-7, with D perhaps matching TRBD1 (6 bases). CDR3 length equals 12 residues. Germline V gives CDR1 SGDLS, CDR2 YYNGEE. The V gene lost 0 bases and the J gene lost 6 bases, with 7 bases spanning the gap. CDR3 region: CASSVEQGEQYF. Here the CDR3 DNA reads TGTGCCAGCAGCGTAGAACAGGGCGAGCAGTACTTC.

The DNA of the CDR3 is TGTGCCAGCAGTGCTTGGGGCGGGGCAGCCCAAGAGACCCAGTACTTC. Translated: CASSAWGGAAQETQYF. The chain employs TRBV2 and TRBJ2-5; the D gene is possibly TRBD2 (6 bases). This CDR3 has 16 residues. Trimming left V 4 bases short and J 1 base short, with 16 bases between. CDR1 and CDR2 (germline): SNHLY, FYNNEI.